Listed here are 27 T cell receptor beta chains from one sample, sequenced in a study of T cell changes during pregnancy in multiple sclerosis. TCRdb's table, derived via immunoSEQ multiplex PCR, lists solely in-frame clones and lacks some. Found here are approximately 60,000 clones, 92% of them singletons; the top ten hold approximately 2.2%. Sequences were derived from peripheral blood, sampled in the first trimester of pregnancy. The receptors derive from a female donor with multiple sclerosis, enrolled in a pregnancy study.

The rearrangement joins TRBV5-6 to TRBJ2-1; 15 bases map to TRBD2. V shed 2 bases and J 3 bases; nucleotides not matched to a gene: 6. CDR1 is SGHDT, CDR2 YYEEEE, per germline. The CDR3 sequence is 18 residues long. CDR3 loop: CASSLPGLAGGNYNEQFF. The CDR3 coding sequence is TGTGCCAGCAGCTTACCTGGACTAGCGGGGGGGAACTACAATGAGCAGTTCTTC. Full variable domain (outside the CDR3, taken from reference TRBV5-6 and TRBJ2-1): DAGVTQSPTHLIKTRGQQVTLRCSPKSGHDTVSWYQQALGQGPQFIFQYYEEEERQRGNFPDRFSGHQFPNYSSELNVNALLLGDSALYLCASSLPGLAGGNYNEQFFGPGTRLTVL.

The genes are TRBV7-6 and TRBJ2-1; TRBD2 matches at 12 bases. Germline-derived CDR1 and CDR2 are SGHVS and FNYEAQ. V lost 5 bases, J lost 9 bases, and 2 bases stayed unmatched. The CDR3 consists of 13 residues. The CDR3 loop is CASSASGRVEQFF. In DNA form, the CDR3 reads TGTGCCAGCAGCGCTAGCGGGAGGGTTGAGCAGTTCTTC.

This rearrangement joins TRBV9 to TRBJ1-1, with 8 bases matching TRBD1. This CDR3 has 16 amino acids. V lost 0 bases and J lost 0; bases outside the gene matches: 4. CDR1 is SGDLS and CDR2 is YYNGEE in the germline V gene. The CDR3 loop reads CASSVVGGQVNTEAFF. In nucleotides, the CDR3 is TGTGCCAGCAGCGTAGTAGGGGGACAGGTGAACACTGAAGCTTTCTTT.

The V gene is TRBV13, the J gene TRBJ1-1, with 7 bases lining up with TRBD1. Germline CDR1 is PRHDT and CDR2 is FYEKMQ (reference sequence). V lost 6 bases and J lost 6; bases outside the gene matches: 13. This CDR3 has 15 residues. In DNA form, the CDR3 reads TGTGCCAGCAGTTCCGCACAGGGGATGGAGCCTGAAGCTTTCTTT. Translation: CASSSAQGMEPEAFF. Full variable domain (missing parts from reference TRBV13 and TRBJ1-1): AAGVIQSPRHLIKEKRETATLKCYPIPRHDTVYWYQQGPGQDPQFLISFYEKMQSDKGSIPDRFSAQQFSDYHSELNMSSLELGDSALYFCASSSAQGMEPEAFFGQGTRLTVV.

This chain's CDR3 is CASSQWGGGEQYF. CDR3 DNA sequence: TGCGCCAGCAGCCAGTGGGGGGGCGGCGAGCAGTACTTC. The chain couples TRBV4-3 to TRBJ2-7, with D possibly being TRBD2 (7 bases). Deletions cut 3 bases from V and 6 bases from J, with 12 bases between. The germline V gene encodes CDR1 LGHNA and CDR2 YSLEER. This CDR3 spans 13 amino acids.

CDR3 sequence (DNA): TGCGCCAGCAGCCAAGATTCTAGCGGGAGATGGGCTAATGAGCAGTTCTTC. Protein: CASSQDSSGRWANEQFF. The V and J genes are TRBV4-3 and TRBJ2-1; 10 nucleotides line up with TRBD2. This CDR3 comprises 17 residues. V lost 0 bases to trimming and J lost 7 bases; unmatched junction nucleotides: 9. Germline V lookup: CDR1 LGHNA, CDR2 YSLEER.

This sequence joins TRBV27 and TRBJ1-2; 11 positions match TRBD1. This CDR3 region has 14 residues. Germline V gene lookup returns CDR1 MNHEY and CDR2 SMNVEV (reference sequence). The V segment lost 6 bases and the J segment 4 bases; nucleotides outside the gene matches: 4. CDR3 residues: CASRDRGRSYGYTF. CDR3 bases: TGTGCCAGCAGGGACAGGGGGCGCAGCTATGGCTACACCTTC.

V usage is TRBV6-6 and J usage is TRBJ1-1; D is unresolved. Trimming pared 2 bases from V and 7 bases from J, leaving 11 bases between. The V gene's germline CDR1 is MNHNY and CDR2 SVGAGI (reference sequence). The CDR3 extends over 13 amino acids. CDR3 protein: CASSYSGSNEAFF. The CDR3 coding sequence is TGTGCCAGCAGTTACAGTGGCAGTAATGAAGCTTTCTTT.

CDR3 in DNA: TGTGCCAGCACCCCGGACAGGTCCAATCAGCCCCAGCATTTT. Translating gives CASTPDRSNQPQHF. V gene TRBV5-8 combines with J gene TRBJ1-5; TRBD1 matches 7 bases. After removal of 6 bases from V and 3 bases from J, the junction contained 6 bases not matched to a gene. Per the germline V gene, CDR1 is SGHTS and CDR2 is YDEGEE. The CDR3 length is 14 residues.

The CDR3 DNA reads as TGTGCCAGCAGCAGCCCAGGGGGCGCGGGCTACGAGCAGTACTTC. This translates into CASSSPGGAGYEQYF. This chain links TRBV7-6 with TRBJ2-7; 8 bases match TRBD1. Unmatched junction bases numbered 9, after V lost 5 bases and J lost 3 bases. Germline V lookup: CDR1 SGHVS, CDR2 FNYEAQ. The CDR3 extends over 15 amino acids.

The chain links TRBV27 to TRBJ1-5, with a weak D call TRBD1 (5 bases). This CDR3 has 16 residues. The germline gives CDR1 MNHEY, CDR2 SMNVEV (reference sequence). Trimming removed 5 bases from V and 1 base from J, with 15 bases in between. The CDR3 bases are TGTGCCAGCAGTCCTTATCCGCAGGGAAGCAATCAGCCCCAGCATTTT. Encoded protein: CASSPYPQGSNQPQHF.

The J gene is TRBJ2-7, the V gene TRBV6-5; 9 nucleotides align to TRBD2. There are 14 residues in the CDR3. The V and J ends lost 7 bases and 4 bases, in that order; junction bases with no gene match: 8. The germline gives CDR1 MNHEY, CDR2 SVGAGI. CDR3 region: CASTSPTSGYEQYF. In DNA form, the CDR3 reads TGTGCCAGCACTTCTCCGACTAGCGGATACGAGCAGTACTTC.

This chain joins TRBV25-1 and TRBJ1-5, with TRBD1 as a possible D gene (6 bases). CDR3 size: 11 residues. V dropped 2 bases and J dropped 12 bases, with 8 bases sitting between them. Germline values: CDR1 MGHDK, CDR2 SYGVNS. The CDR3: CASSEGQNQHF. CDR3 nucleotide sequence: TGTGCCAGCAGTGAAGGACAGAACCAGCATTTT.

This chain uses TRBV11-1 with TRBJ2-3; 7 nucleotides line up with TRBD2. Trimming removed 4 bases from V and 4 bases from J; junction bases left unmatched: 8. Germline assignment: CDR1 SGHAT and CDR2 FQDESV (reference sequence). The CDR3 has 15 amino acids. CDR3 region: CASSSRGGGADTQYF. Here the CDR3 DNA reads TGTGCCAGCAGCTCCCGCGGGGGAGGGGCAGATACGCAGTATTTT.

This chain joins TRBV4-3 and TRBJ2-2; 12 nucleotides line up with TRBD2. From germline, CDR1 is LGHNA and CDR2 YSLEER. CDR3 length: 16 residues. V trimming: 2 bases; J trimming: 5 bases; junction bases outside the gene matches: 3. CDR3 amino acids: CASSQTTSGRTGELFF. DNA of the CDR3: TGCGCCAGCAGCCAAACGACTAGCGGGAGAACCGGGGAGCTGTTTTTT.

The V gene is TRBV6-1, the J gene TRBJ2-5; perhaps TRBD1 as D (6 bases). V was trimmed by 7 bases and J by 6 bases, leaving 21 bases between them. Germline values: CDR1 MNHNS, CDR2 SASEGT. This CDR3 is 15 amino acids long. The CDR3 DNA sequence: TGTGCCAGCACCATGGAGGTACAGGGCGGACAGACCCAGTACTTC. It encodes CASTMEVQGGQTQYF.

This clone has just one count. This rearrangement joins TRBV9 to TRBJ1-5, with D possibly being TRBD1 (5 bases). The CDR3 runs 14 residues. V was pared by 3 bases and J by 1 base, with 8 bases between. The germline V gene has CDR1 SGDLS and CDR2 YYNGEE. The CDR3: CASSGRQSNQPQHF. Here the CDR3 DNA reads TGTGCCAGCAGCGGACGACAGAGCAATCAGCCCCAGCATTTT.

This clone was detected only a few times. The chain has TRBV6-6 and TRBJ1-1; perhaps TRBD1 as D (5 bases). Germline V gene data show CDR1 as MNHNY and CDR2 as SVGAGI (reference sequence). V dropped 6 bases and J dropped 8 bases, with 16 bases sitting between them. The CDR3 consists of 13 residues. The CDR3 DNA reads as TGTGCCAGCAGCCAACAGGAGAGGACGGAAGCTTTCTTT. Its protein is CASSQQERTEAFF.

The V and J genes are TRBV19 and TRBJ1-5; D uncertain. Trimming left V 4 bases short and J 4 bases short, with 14 bases between. Germline V gene data show CDR1 as LNHDA and CDR2 as SQIVND (reference sequence). CDR3 length equals 15 residues. Here the CDR3 reads CASSTGGRGNQPQHF. The CDR3 coding sequence is TGTGCCAGTAGTACAGGCGGCCGGGGAAATCAGCCCCAGCATTTT.

The chain has TRBV27 and TRBJ2-1; the match to TRBD1 covers 7 bases. With 0 bases clipped from V and 6 bases from J, the junction kept 8 bases outside the gene matches. The CDR3 sequence is 16 residues long. The germline CDR1 and CDR2 sequences are MNHEY and SMNVEV (reference sequence). In DNA, the CDR3 is TGTGCCAGCAGTTTATCAGGGGGCCTCGGCGGCAATGAGCAGTTCTTC. It encodes CASSLSGGLGGNEQFF.

The genes are TRBV29-1 and TRBJ1-1; TRBD1 matches 7 bases. This CDR3 spans 12 amino acids. The V gene's germline CDR1 is SQVTM and CDR2 ANQGSEA. After removal of 5 bases from V and 10 bases from J, the junction contained 10 bases not matched to a gene. The chain's CDR3 is CSVRGEGAVAFF. The CDR3 coding sequence is TGCAGCGTTAGGGGTGAGGGGGCGGTAGCTTTCTTT.

This clone was seen at least ten times. The chain couples TRBV7-9 to TRBJ1-5, with TRBD1 identical over 8 bases. V lost 3 bases to trimming and J lost 5 bases; unmatched junction nucleotides: 0. The germline gives CDR1 SEHNR, CDR2 FQNEAQ (reference sequence). CDR3 size: 13 residues. The CDR3 spells CASSLTGDQPQHF. CDR3 nucleotide sequence: TGTGCCAGCAGCTTGACAGGGGATCAGCCCCAGCATTTT.

The gene calls are TRBV18 and TRBJ2-1; TRBD2 might be the D (6 bases). The CDR3 contains 16 residues. Trimming removed 0 bases from V and 6 bases from J, with 15 bases in between. The germline V gene encodes CDR1 KGHSH and CDR2 LQKENI. The CDR3 coding sequence is TGTGCCAGCTCACCACCGGGCGGGGCGCGCACCAATGAGCAGTTCTTC. Translation gives CASSPPGGARTNEQFF.

The chain uses TRBV29-1 and TRBJ2-1; 8 bases line up with TRBD2. The V gene's germline CDR1 is SQVTM and CDR2 ANQGSEA. V lost 5 bases and J lost 7; bases outside the gene matches: 13. This CDR3 is 15 amino acids long. The CDR3 sequence: CSVHLGGRPGNEQFF. Here the CDR3 DNA reads TGCAGCGTTCATCTAGGCGGGAGGCCTGGGAATGAGCAGTTCTTC.

The chain combines TRBV28 with TRBJ1-2; 8 positions match TRBD1. Trimming cost V 3 bases and J 2 bases; bases outside gene matches: 5. Germline CDR1 reads MDHEN; CDR2 reads SYDVKM. The CDR3 sequence is 15 residues long. Here the CDR3 reads CASSFSRTGNYGYTF. The CDR3 DNA sequence: TGTGCCAGCAGTTTTTCCAGGACAGGGAACTATGGCTACACCTTC.

The rearrangement uses TRBV10-3 and TRBJ2-3, with TRBD2 matching over 10 bases. V dropped 6 bases and J dropped 2; count of bases not matched to a gene: 2. Germline CDR1 ENHRY, CDR2 SYGVKD. The CDR3 spans 14 residues. CDR3 region: CAISSGGDTDTQYF. CDR3 DNA: TGTGCCATCAGCAGCGGGGGGGACACAGATACGCAGTATTTT.

This chain links TRBV13 with TRBJ2-5; 9 bases line up with TRBD1. The V gene's germline CDR1 is PRHDT and CDR2 FYEKMQ (reference sequence). The CDR3 runs 16 residues. V was pared by 3 bases and J by 2 bases, with 7 bases of the junction left unmatched. The DNA of the CDR3 is TGTGCCAGCAGCTTGGGGACAGGGTGGAATCAAGAGACCCAGTACTTC. Encoded protein: CASSLGTGWNQETQYF.